The 3 T cell receptor beta chains below all came from one sample that was sequenced in a study of blood T cell repertoires in COVID-19 (dated by TCRdb to between 2020 and 2021). Libraries were constructed by the immunoSEQ multiplex PCR assay. What TCRdb holds here is the immuneACCESS table cut down to in-frame rearrangements. Part of the clones is not present; checked against another copy, under half of the missing clones reflect an unresolved V gene, and the others are unexplained. The sample profile shows under 300,000 clones; about four fifths of them were found once. The top ten clones comprise roughly 2% of the sample. The sample was peripheral blood. All receptors come from a man between 25 and 39 years old who had recovered from COVID-19.

As regards this clone: At the DNA level, this CDR3 is encoded by other sequences in the same sample as well. This chain uses TRBV6-5 with TRBJ1-1; tentatively, D is TRBD1 (5 bases). V was pared by 2 bases and J by 1 base, with 8 bases between. This CDR3 is 14 amino acids long. Germline lookup yields CDR1 MNHEY and CDR2 SVGAGI. The CDR3 bases are TGTGCCAGCAGTTACGGAGGGACGAACACTGAAGCTTTCTTT. Residues: CASSYGGTNTEAFF.

This chain connects TRBV7-9 to TRBJ2-2; D possibly corresponds to TRBD1 (6 bases). The CDR3 consists of 15 residues. V was pared by 5 bases and J by 2 bases, with 12 bases between. The germline gives CDR1 SEHNR, CDR2 FQNEAQ (reference sequence). CDR3 sequence (DNA): TGTGCCAGCAGCCTGCATGGGGGCAACACCGGGGAGCTGTTTTTT. Its translation: CASSLHGGNTGELFF.

This clone has a handful of counts. V gene TRBV28 combines with J gene TRBJ1-2, with 8 bases that match TRBD1. V gave up 5 bases and J gave up 4 bases; unmatched junction bases: 12. The germline V gene has CDR1 MDHEN and CDR2 SYDVKM. This CDR3 has 16 residues. The CDR3 sequence is CASSKTGAPTRYGYTF. The DNA of the CDR3 is TGTGCCAGCAGTAAGACAGGGGCCCCTACCCGCTATGGCTACACCTTC.